This entry concerns a single T cell receptor (beta chain). The data stem from a study of blood T cell repertoires in COVID-19. On the study more broadly: Samples of COVID-19 (acute and convalescent) were obtained from the United States, Italy and Spain. PBMCs, B-cell-depleted T cells, or T cells provided the cDNA or gDNA that made up the material.

Authors' processing steps: Reference gene primer amplification yielded estimated nucleated cell counts. TCRdb's table, derived via immunoSEQ multiplex PCR, lists solely in-frame clones and lacks some. For V, J and clone size, that table is used; D and trimming come from the DNA. The repertoire holds about 40,000 clones, with about 80% as singletons. V lost 3 bases to trimming and J lost 4 bases; unmatched junction nucleotides: 6. This CDR3 contains 17 residues. In germline, CDR1 is SGHRS, CDR2 YFSETQ. Sequences were obtained from peripheral blood. V and J are TRBV5-1 and TRBJ2-2; 13 positions match TRBD2. The TCR sequence derives from a man aged 45 to 65 with active or convalescent COVID-19. The CDR3 spells CASSSGLAGAGTGELFF. The DNA for the CDR3 is TGCGCCAGCAGCTCCGGACTAGCGGGGGCTGGCACCGGGGAGCTGTTTTTT.